The 32 T cell receptor beta chains below come from one sample, sequenced in a study of shared clonotypes between healthy human individuals. Repertoires were generated with immunoSEQ multiplex PCR, while TCRdb's copy carries only in-frame clones and drops some. The sample holds roughly 700,000 clones, 80% to 95% seen once. Sequencing was done on a sample of memory CD8+ T cells from PBMCs. Subset of the sample: CD45RO+ cells pooled with CCR7-negative TemRA cells. Every receptor here comes from a man younger than 35 in good health. Some clones in this sample may be carry-over from other donors' samples.

The gene calls are TRBV27 and TRBJ2-3; the D is unclear. This CDR3 contains 14 residues. Trimming pared 7 bases from V and 1 base from J, leaving 12 bases between. Germline V lookup: CDR1 MNHEY, CDR2 SMNVEV (reference sequence). The CDR3, as DNA: TGTGCCAGCACCCCCATCCTAGGCACAGATACGCAGTATTTT. Translated: CASTPILGTDTQYF.

On this clone: Other DNA sequences from this sample encode an identical CDR3 as well. V is TRBV28 and J is TRBJ2-3; no reliable D call. In germline, CDR1 is MDHEN, CDR2 SYDVKM. V was clipped by 6 bases and J by 1 base, with 11 bases between them. The CDR3 loop spans 14 amino acids. The CDR3: CASSLDIGTDTQYF. The CDR3 nucleotides are TGTGCCAGCAGCCTAGATATCGGCACAGATACGCAGTATTTT.

The chain uses TRBV16 and TRBJ2-7; D uncertain. This CDR3 has 12 residues. Germline V lookup: CDR1 KGHSY, CDR2 FQNENV. Deletions cut 2 bases from V and 4 bases from J, with 6 bases between. In DNA, the CDR3 is TGTGCCAGCAGCCAAGCAGCTTACGAGCAGTACTTC. Its translation is CASSQAAYEQYF.

The chain combines TRBV15 with TRBJ1-2, with D tentatively TRBD1 (5 bases). Germline lookup yields CDR1 LNHNV and CDR2 YYDKDF (reference sequence). V shed 1 base and J shed 8 bases, with 14 bases lying between them. CDR3 length: 14 amino acids. The CDR3 spells CATSRAGAADGYTF. CDR3 coding DNA: TGTGCCACCAGCAGAGCTGGGGCCGCTGACGGCTACACCTTC.

The V gene is TRBV10-2, the J gene TRBJ1-4; perhaps TRBD1 as D (5 bases). CDR3 length equals 13 residues. CDR1 is WSHSY and CDR2 is SAAADI in the germline V gene. CDR3 sequence (DNA): TGCGCGGCCTCCCCCGGGGCGGGTGAAAAACTGTTTTTT. This codes for CAASPGAGEKLFF.

The rearrangement links TRBV19 to TRBJ1-4; 8 positions match TRBD1. The germline V gene has CDR1 LNHDA and CDR2 SQIVND (reference sequence). This CDR3 comprises 14 residues. Unmatched junction bases numbered 8, after V lost 6 bases and J lost 8 bases. The CDR3 loop is CASRKRQGKEKLFF. The CDR3 DNA follows: TGTGCCAGTAGGAAAAGACAGGGGAAAGAAAAACTGTTTTTT.

In DNA, the CDR3 is TGTGCCAGCAGTGAAACCCCACTAGCGGGAGGCGCAGATACGCAGTATTTT. Translation gives CASSETPLAGGADTQYF. The chain links TRBV2 to TRBJ2-3; 12 positions match TRBD2. CDR1 is SNHLY, CDR2 FYNNEI, per germline. This CDR3 comprises 17 residues. The junction had 7 bases not matched to a gene; V was cut back by 2 bases and J by 4 bases.

This clone was seen only a few times. V gene TRBV27 combines with J gene TRBJ1-5; D is undetermined. The germline V gene encodes CDR1 MNHEY and CDR2 SMNVEV (reference sequence). The CDR3 runs to 13 residues. Trimming pared 4 bases from V and 2 bases from J, leaving 6 bases between. In DNA form, the CDR3 reads TGTGCCAGCAGTTCTGGTGGCAATCAGCCCCAGCATTTT. This sequence encodes CASSSGGNQPQHF.

The V call is TRBV28, the J call TRBJ2-3; D is possibly TRBD2 (5 bases). The CDR3 has 15 amino acids. The germline gives CDR1 MDHEN, CDR2 SYDVKM. V was cut by 4 bases and J by 5 bases, with 16 bases left in between. Here the CDR3 DNA reads TGTGCCAGCAGTTCTCGGCTCGTGGGGAGAGATACGCAGTATTTT. It yields the protein CASSSRLVGRDTQYF.

This clone showed up just a few times. The V and J genes are TRBV5-1 and TRBJ1-1, with 7 bases matching TRBD1. The CDR3 extends over 13 amino acids. Per germline, CDR1 SGHRS and CDR2 YFSETQ. Unmatched junction bases numbered 9, after V lost 5 bases and J lost 8 bases. The CDR3 loop is CASSSSGTAEAFF. The CDR3 bases are TGCGCCAGCAGTTCATCCGGGACAGCGGAAGCTTTCTTT.

J is TRBJ2-1 and V is TRBV28, with 10 bases that match TRBD2. This CDR3 has 16 amino acids. V gave up 3 bases and J gave up 0 bases; unmatched junction bases: 2. Germline-derived CDR1 and CDR2 are MDHEN and SYDVKM. This CDR3 reads CASSFASGSSYNEQFF. The CDR3 DNA reads TGTGCCAGCAGTTTCGCTAGCGGGAGCTCCTACAATGAGCAGTTCTTC.

About this clone itself: Other DNA sequences within the sample encode an identical CDR3. This chain links TRBV6-5 with TRBJ1-5; D call uncertain. V shed 0 bases and J shed 0 bases, with 6 bases lying between them. This CDR3 is 15 amino acids long. Per germline, CDR1 MNHEY and CDR2 SVGAGI. CDR3 DNA sequence: TGTGCCAGCAGTTACTCTGCAGGTAGCAATCAGCCCCAGCATTTT. This codes for CASSYSAGSNQPQHF.

The V call is TRBV28, the J call TRBJ1-5, with D perhaps matching TRBD1 (5 bases). Germline V lookup: CDR1 MDHEN, CDR2 SYDVKM. This CDR3 contains 15 residues. With 5 bases removed from V and 0 bases from J, the gap between germline ends came to 11 bases. The CDR3 loop reads CASSTWGDSNQPQHF. In DNA form, the CDR3 reads TGTGCCAGCAGTACCTGGGGGGATAGCAATCAGCCCCAGCATTTT.

This CDR3 is CASSPGTNTYNEQFF. For the CDR3, the DNA is TGTGCCAGCAGTCCGGGGACTAATACTTACAATGAGCAGTTCTTC. The rearrangement uses TRBV27 and TRBJ2-1; 7 nucleotides agree with TRBD2. The CDR3 runs 15 residues. The J segment lost 4 bases and the V segment lost 5 bases, leaving 8 bases of the junction unmatched. Germline V lookup: CDR1 MNHEY, CDR2 SMNVEV (reference sequence).

Concerning this clone itself: The same CDR3 also results from other DNA sequences found in this sample. CDR3 protein: CASGTGGYEQYF. The CDR3 region has the DNA TGTGCCAGCGGGACAGGGGGCTACGAGCAGTACTTC. The chain recombines TRBV27 with TRBJ2-7; TRBD1 agrees at 11 bases. Trimming at V came to 8 bases and at J to 3 bases, leaving 0 bases not matched to a gene. The length of the CDR3 is 12 residues. In germline, CDR1 is MNHEY, CDR2 SMNVEV (reference sequence).

This chain links TRBV7-9 with TRBJ1-2; D possibly corresponds to TRBD1 (5 bases). With 3 bases removed from V and 4 bases from J, the gap between germline ends came to 18 bases. The CDR3 covers 16 residues. Germline V lookup: CDR1 SEHNR, CDR2 FQNEAQ (reference sequence). CDR3 nucleotide sequence: TGTGCCAGCAGCTTCCCCAGACAGTCTCCTTTCTATGGCTACACCTTC. It translates to CASSFPRQSPFYGYTF.

The chain recombines TRBV9 with TRBJ2-7; D unresolved. Germline loops: CDR1 SGDLS, CDR2 YYNGEE. The CDR3 is 16 residues long. The V end lost 6 bases, the J end lost 5 bases, and 24 bases lay between the germline ends. CDR3 region: CASTRGEARAADEQYF. CDR3 in DNA: TGTGCCAGCACCCGAGGAGAGGCCCGGGCGGCCGACGAGCAGTACTTC.

Of note for this clone: Germline is not matched at one junction end, which may reflect a read error. This chain connects TRBV28 to TRBJ1-1, with D possibly TRBD1 on 5 matching bases. This CDR3 comprises 14 residues. The germline CDR1 and CDR2 sequences are MDHEN and SYDVKM. CDR3 sequence reads: CASNLVPPTVPKSF. The CDR3 region has the DNA TGTGCCAGCAACCTAGTCCCCCCGACAGTTCCTAAATCCTTT.

The V call is TRBV28, the J call TRBJ2-7; a weak D match, TRBD2 (5 bases). This CDR3 has 10 amino acids. Trimming removed 10 bases at V and 7 bases at J, with 11 bases between. The germline V gene encodes CDR1 MDHEN and CDR2 SYDVKM. CDR3 protein: CATSRGEQYF. Written as DNA, the CDR3 is TGTGCCACCTCCCGCGGGGAGCAGTACTTC. Complete variable domain (other parts from reference TRBV28 and TRBJ2-7): DVKVTQSSRYLVKRTGEKVFLECVQDMDHENMFWYRQDPGLGLRLIYFSYDVKMKEKGDIPEGYSVSREKKERFSLILESASTNQTSMYLCATSRGEQYFGPGTRLTVT.

This chain connects TRBV9 to TRBJ1-2; D is possibly TRBD1 (5 bases). Trimming shortened V by 0 bases and J by 2 bases, and 11 bases separated the two germline ends. The CDR3 sequence is 15 residues long. Germline-derived CDR1 and CDR2 are SGDLS and YYNGEE. CDR3: CASSVGWGGNYGYTF. Here the CDR3 DNA reads TGTGCCAGCAGCGTAGGGTGGGGCGGGAACTATGGCTACACCTTC.

The gene calls are TRBV19 and TRBJ2-1, with no clear D. V was pared by 0 bases and J by 2 bases, with 8 bases between. The germline V gene has CDR1 LNHDA and CDR2 SQIVND (reference sequence). This CDR3 has 15 amino acids. CDR3 nucleotide sequence: TGTGCCAGTAGTATAGATCCCCCAGCCTACAATGAGCAGTTCTTC. This encodes CASSIDPPAYNEQFF.

The CDR3 spells CASSQDWGTTSYNEQFF. The CDR3 bases are TGCGCCAGCAGCCAAGATTGGGGGACTACCTCCTACAATGAGCAGTTCTTC. The chain links TRBV4-3 to TRBJ2-1, with 7 bases that match TRBD2. V lost 0 bases, J lost 0 bases, and 5 bases stayed unmatched. The CDR3 covers 17 residues. CDR1 is LGHNA, CDR2 YSLEER, per germline.

The rearrangement uses TRBV30 and TRBJ2-7; D might be TRBD1 or TRBD2, each matching 5 bases. The CDR3 length is 11 residues. CDR1 GTSNPN and CDR2 SVGIG come from the germline V gene (reference sequence). V lost 2 bases and J 6 bases, leaving 8 bases between the germline ends. The CDR3 loop is CAWSPGTEQYF. CDR3 in DNA: TGTGCCTGGAGTCCCGGGACCGAGCAGTACTTC.

This chain uses TRBV5-8 with TRBJ2-1; no reliable D call. Germline lookup yields CDR1 SGHTS and CDR2 YDEGEE. This CDR3 has 16 residues. V lost 6 bases, J lost 4 bases, and 20 bases lay in between. The CDR3 reads CASTIGPQRRYNEQFF. The CDR3 region has the DNA TGTGCCAGCACCATTGGCCCACAGAGGCGTTACAATGAGCAGTTCTTC.

The V and J genes are TRBV7-2 and TRBJ2-7, with 10 bases fitting TRBD2. From germline, CDR1 is SGHTA and CDR2 FQGNSA. CDR3 length: 15 residues. Trimming took 6 bases from V and 3 from J; bases not matched to a gene: 8. CDR3 loop: CASSPRAGGLYEQYF. CDR3 in DNA: TGTGCCAGCAGTCCTAGAGCGGGAGGGCTCTACGAGCAGTACTTC. Using reference TRBV7-2 and TRBJ2-7 for the parts outside the CDR3, the full variable domain is GAGVSQSPSNKVTEKGKDVELRCDPISGHTALYWYRQSLGQGLEFLIYFQGNSAPDKSGLPSDRFSAERTGGSVSTLTIQRTQQEDSAVYLCASSPRAGGLYEQYFGPGTRLTVT.

The chain couples TRBV15 to TRBJ2-4; unclear D gene. Germline-derived CDR1 and CDR2 are LNHNV and YYDKDF (reference sequence). V was pared by 5 bases and J by 7 bases, with 21 bases between. The CDR3 is 16 amino acids. Here the CDR3 DNA reads TGTGCCACCAGCCGTACGACCGACCCAACCTTTAACATTCAGTACTTC. Translated, it gives CATSRTTDPTFNIQYF.

This clone was recorded once. The rearrangement uses TRBV27 and TRBJ2-1, with 7 bases identical to TRBD1. CDR3 length: 14 residues. Germline values: CDR1 MNHEY, CDR2 SMNVEV (reference sequence). Trimming cost V 5 bases and J 5 bases; bases outside gene matches: 6. DNA for the CDR3: TGTGCCAGCAGTCTGAGGGACAGTAACAATGAGCAGTTCTTC. Residues: CASSLRDSNNEQFF.

In this sample, this clone turned up a few times. This sequence joins TRBV5-4 and TRBJ1-1; D perhaps matches TRBD1 (6 bases). This CDR3 has 14 residues. V shed 4 bases and J shed 8 bases, with 18 bases lying between them. Germline V gives CDR1 SGHNT, CDR2 YYREEE (reference sequence). CDR3 DNA: TGTGCCAGCAGCATACCAGGGGAGGGTAGGGAAGCTTTCTTT. Translated, it gives CASSIPGEGREAFF.

This clone was counted many times. V usage is TRBV13 and J usage is TRBJ2-1, with TRBD2 as a possible D gene (6 bases). The germline V and J ends were trimmed by 4 bases and 15 bases, with 13 bases remaining between them. Looked up from germline, CDR1 is PRHDT and CDR2 is FYEKMQ (reference sequence). CDR3 length: 11 residues. The CDR3 sequence: CASSSGETGFF. As DNA, the CDR3 is TGTGCCAGCAGCTCGGGGGAAACGGGGTTCTTC.

The chain uses TRBV5-6 and TRBJ1-5; unclear D gene. The V gene's germline CDR1 is SGHDT and CDR2 YYEEEE. The CDR3 totals 13 residues. Trimming took off 1 base at V and 4 bases at J, with 6 bases between the two ends. CDR3 loop: CASSLIGNQPQHF. The CDR3 DNA sequence: TGTGCCAGCAGCTTGATAGGGAATCAGCCCCAGCATTTT.

This chain uses TRBV6-1 with TRBJ2-7, with 12 bases identical to TRBD1. The CDR3 is 17 amino acids. Per germline, CDR1 MNHNS and CDR2 SASEGT. The ends lost 3 bases at V and 1 base at J; junction bases unmatched: 7. Here the CDR3 reads CASSEGTGGLSSYEQYF. Written as DNA, the CDR3 is TGTGCCAGCAGTGAGGGGACAGGGGGCCTCTCTTCCTACGAGCAGTACTTC.

V is TRBV9 and J is TRBJ2-4; TRBD2 might be the D (5 bases). Germline V gene sequence: CDR1 SGDLS, CDR2 YYNGEE. This CDR3 region has 14 residues. Deletions cut 2 bases from V and 3 bases from J, with 9 bases between. The CDR3 protein is CASSVAGNKNIQYF. The CDR3 DNA is TGTGCCAGCAGCGTCGCCGGGAACAAAAACATTCAGTACTTC.